What follows describes a single T cell receptor (beta chain). This specimen belongs to a study of OX40 agonist ivuxolimab in advanced cancers. Profiling relied on immunoSEQ multiplex PCR, and the TCRdb table lists in-frame clones only, not all of them. The sample consists of some 20,000 clones, 65% to 90% of them appearing once. The CDR3 sequence is 14 residues long. Per the germline V gene, CDR1 is LGHNA and CDR2 is YNFKEQ. Trimming pared 2 bases from V and 6 bases from J, leaving 14 bases between. The sequencing used CD4+ or CD8+ T cells sorted from blood, collected in a trial of the OX40 agonist ivuxolimab. J is TRBJ2-7 and V is TRBV4-2; D uncertain. The sequence was collected from an adult with an advanced solid tumor such as melanoma, head and neck, liver or kidney cancer. The CDR3: CASSQSLEYREQYF. In DNA form, the CDR3 reads TGTGCCAGCAGCCAAAGCCTAGAGTACCGCGAGCAGTACTTC.